Listed below are T cell receptor beta chains from one sample, sequenced in a study of T cells after posttransplantation cyclophosphamide. Assay used: immunoSEQ multiplex PCR; TCRdb lists only in-frame clones, some missing. The sample consists of 25,000 or so clones, 86% of them appearing once. The source material was PBMCs. These receptors originate from a woman aged 55 to 70 with a blood cancer, CMV-positive, and with a related stem cell donor. Each CDR3 is given with its conserved first and last residue. A D gene is named only where the DNA matches it firmly. Clone size appears in some rows only: once, few, many, or a class for an expanded clone.

CASSRGQGGFNQPQHF | TGTGCCAGCAGTAGGGGACAGGGGGGCTTCAATCAGCCCCAGCATTTT | . | TRBV2 | 16 | TRBJ1-5 | TRBD1
CASSGWELALDFTDTQYF | TGTGCCAGCAGTGGTTGGGAACTAGCGCTTGATTTCACAGATACGCAGTATTTT | . | TRBV2 | 18 | TRBJ2-3 | TRBD2
CATSRVTDTEAFF | TGTGCCACCAGCAGAGTTACAGACACTGAAGCTTTCTTT | . | TRBV15 | 13 | TRBJ1-1 | .
CSVPLKGEYGYTF | TGCAGCGTTCCGCTTAAAGGGGAATATGGCTACACCTTC | once | TRBV29-1 | 13 | TRBJ1-2 | .
CASSQVVAGGGSPLHF | TGCGCCAGCAGCCAAGTCGTGGCAGGGGGTGGTTCACCCCTCCACTTT | . | TRBV4-1 | 16 | TRBJ1-6 | TRBD1
CASSTSGTGGTEAFF | TGTGCCAGCAGCACATCCGGGACAGGGGGAACTGAAGCTTTCTTT | . | TRBV9 | 15 | TRBJ1-1 | TRBD1
CASSSLYRDRGFF | TGTGCCAGCAGTAGCTTATACCGGGACAGGGGGTTCTTC | . | TRBV28 | 13 | TRBJ2-1 | TRBD1
CASSEQGGSSEAFF | TGTGCCAGCAGCGAACAGGGGGGTAGCTCTGAAGCTTTCTTT | . | TRBV6-5 | 14 | TRBJ1-1 | TRBD1
CASSLEQGEYNSPLHF | TGCGCCAGCAGCTTGGAACAGGGGGAATATAATTCACCCCTCCACTTT | . | TRBV5-1 | 16 | TRBJ1-6 | TRBD1
CASSPPYSYEQYF | TGTGCCAGTAGTCCTCCGTACTCCTACGAGCAGTACTTC | . | TRBV19 | 13 | TRBJ2-7 | .
CAISEERTSGGGYEQYF | TGTGCCATCAGTGAGGAGCGGACTAGCGGGGGGGGATACGAGCAGTACTTC | . | TRBV10-3 | 17 | TRBJ2-7 | TRBD2
CASSRLSGANVLTF | TGTGCCAGCAGTAGACTCTCTGGGGCCAACGTCCTGACTTTC | . | TRBV28 | 14 | TRBJ2-6 | .
CASSRGVGLDEKLFF | TGCGCCAGCAGCCGGGGGGTAGGGCTCGATGAAAAACTGTTTTTT | . | TRBV5-1 | 15 | TRBJ1-4 | .
CASSQEQGPGNQPQHF | TGCGCCAGCAGCCAAGAACAGGGGCCGGGCAATCAGCCCCAGCATTTT | . | TRBV4-1 | 16 | TRBJ1-5 | TRBD1
CASSVGTTYEQYF | TGTGCCAGCAGTGTAGGGACAACGTACGAGCAGTACTTC | . | TRBV2 | 13 | TRBJ2-7 | .
CASSYSGQDYEQYF | TGTGCCAGCAGTTACTCGGGACAGGACTACGAGCAGTACTTC | . | TRBV6-6 | 14 | TRBJ2-7 | TRBD1
CASRPRDMPHGEQFF | TGTGCCAGCAGGCCCCGGGACATGCCGCATGGTGAGCAGTTCTTC | . | TRBV2 | 15 | TRBJ2-1 | .
CASRETSFAKNIQYF | TGTGCCAGCAGGGAGACTAGTTTCGCCAAAAACATTCAGTACTTC | few | TRBV2 | 15 | TRBJ2-4 | .